The clone carrying this T cell receptor beta chain was counted a few times. What it recognizes is unknown. An end of the junction does not agree with germline; a read error may underlie this. Germline V gives CDR1 MNHEY, CDR2 SVGAGI. CDR3 length: 19 amino acids. This entry belongs to a study of blood T cells in healthy people across ages. Regarding the study as a whole: Older age coincided with a roughly linear decline in TCR beta diversity per million T cells. Reliance upon unsorted PBMCs precluded definitive naive versus antigen-experienced comparison.

With a J-beta primer mix and a sample-barcoded 5' primer, a second PCR ran about 7 to 11 cycles. TCRdb redid the calling of the 5' RACE reads with MiXCR, one entry per CDR3 protein. The table has hundreds of thousands of distinct CDR3 sequences, around three fifths seen once; the top ten hold roughly 25%. This receptor was identified in a man in his forties or fifties in good health. The V and J genes are TRBV6-5 and TRBJ2-6; D possibly corresponds to TRBD1 (6 bases). The sequenced sample consisted of blood. The CDR3 region is CASSYVTGFFDSGANVLTF. The CDR3 DNA sequence: TGTGCCAGCAGTTACGTAACAGGGTTTTTTGACTCTGGGGCCAACGTTCTGACTTTC.